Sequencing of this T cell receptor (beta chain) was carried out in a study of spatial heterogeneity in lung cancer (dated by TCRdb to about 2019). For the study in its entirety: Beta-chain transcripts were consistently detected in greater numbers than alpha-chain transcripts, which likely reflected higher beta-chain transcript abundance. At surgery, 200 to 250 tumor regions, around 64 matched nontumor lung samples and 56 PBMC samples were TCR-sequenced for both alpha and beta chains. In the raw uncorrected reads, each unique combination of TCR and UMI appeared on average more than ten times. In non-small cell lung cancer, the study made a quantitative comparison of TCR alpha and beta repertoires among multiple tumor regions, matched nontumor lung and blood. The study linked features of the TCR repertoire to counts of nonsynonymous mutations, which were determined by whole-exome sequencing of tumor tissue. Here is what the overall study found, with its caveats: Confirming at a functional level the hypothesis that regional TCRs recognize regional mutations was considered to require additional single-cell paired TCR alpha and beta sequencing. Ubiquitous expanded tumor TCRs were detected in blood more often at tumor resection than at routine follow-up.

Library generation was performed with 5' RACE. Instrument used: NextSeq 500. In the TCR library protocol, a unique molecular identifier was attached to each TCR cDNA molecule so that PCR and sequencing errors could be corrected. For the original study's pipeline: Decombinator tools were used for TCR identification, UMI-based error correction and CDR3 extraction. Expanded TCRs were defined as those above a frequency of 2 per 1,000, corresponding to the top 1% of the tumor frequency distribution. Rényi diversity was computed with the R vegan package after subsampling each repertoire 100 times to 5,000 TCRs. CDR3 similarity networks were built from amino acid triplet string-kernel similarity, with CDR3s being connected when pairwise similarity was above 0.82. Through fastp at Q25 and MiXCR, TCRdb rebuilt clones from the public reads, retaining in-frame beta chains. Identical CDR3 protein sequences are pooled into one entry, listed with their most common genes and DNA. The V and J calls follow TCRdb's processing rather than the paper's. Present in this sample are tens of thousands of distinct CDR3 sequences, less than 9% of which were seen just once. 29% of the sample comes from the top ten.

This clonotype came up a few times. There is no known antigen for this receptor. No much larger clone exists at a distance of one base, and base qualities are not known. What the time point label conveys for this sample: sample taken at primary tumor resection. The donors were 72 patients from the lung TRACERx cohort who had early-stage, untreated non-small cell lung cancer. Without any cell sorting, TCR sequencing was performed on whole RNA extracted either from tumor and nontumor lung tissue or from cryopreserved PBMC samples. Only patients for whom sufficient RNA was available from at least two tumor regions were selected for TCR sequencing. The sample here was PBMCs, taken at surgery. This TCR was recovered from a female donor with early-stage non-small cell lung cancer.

The sequenced DNA: TGCAGTGCTTATGACAGGGTCAATGAGCAGTTCTTC. The encoded protein is CSAYDRVNEQFF. The chain employs TRBV20-1 and TRBJ2-1; 7 junctional bases match TRBD1. The CDR3 holds 12 amino acids from the cysteine to the phenylalanine. Of the read, only the CDR3 DNA is kept; its 36 bases are in frame from base 1. Trimming accounts for 5 bases at V and 6 bases at J, while the number of junction bases matched to no gene is 4. The germline V gene (reference sequence) supplies CDR1 DFQATT and CDR2 SNEGSKA.